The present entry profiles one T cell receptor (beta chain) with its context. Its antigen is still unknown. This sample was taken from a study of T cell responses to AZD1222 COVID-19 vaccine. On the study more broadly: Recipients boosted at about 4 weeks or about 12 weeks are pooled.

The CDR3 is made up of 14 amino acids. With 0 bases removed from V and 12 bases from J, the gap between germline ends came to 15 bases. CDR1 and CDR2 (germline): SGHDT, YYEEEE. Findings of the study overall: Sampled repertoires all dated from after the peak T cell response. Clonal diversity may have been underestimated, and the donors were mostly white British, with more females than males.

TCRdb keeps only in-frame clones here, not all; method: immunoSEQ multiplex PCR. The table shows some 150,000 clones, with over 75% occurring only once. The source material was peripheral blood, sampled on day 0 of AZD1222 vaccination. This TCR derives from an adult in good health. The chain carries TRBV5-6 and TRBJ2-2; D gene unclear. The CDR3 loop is CASSLVGPREKLFF. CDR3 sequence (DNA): TGTGCCAGCAGCTTGGTGGGCCCCCGAGAAAAGCTGTTTTTT.